The present T cell receptor beta chain was sequenced within a study of post-analysis software for immune sequencing data. Study observations and caveats: Pronounced co-clustering by F measure was evident among identically batched samples. Diversity measured as normalized Chao1 was significantly lower in multiple sclerosis patients than in controls. The five TRBV segments detected at higher frequency in patients than in controls included TRBV5-6, TRBV5-1 and TRBV20-1.

CDR1 is LGHNA, CDR2 YSLEER, per germline. The junction had 7 bases not matched to a gene; V was cut back by 2 bases and J by 0 bases. This CDR3 spans 17 amino acids. Comments on this clonotype: The antigen remains undetermined.

Unique molecular identifiers were present in the TCR beta cDNA libraries. Roughly 500,000 cDNA molecules were recovered from an input of roughly 0.95 to 10 million T cells. One entry per CDR3 protein, called by TCRdb with MiXCR from the PCR reads. The sample carries hundreds of thousands of distinct CDR3 sequences, 25% to 30% recorded once. The TCR was taken from a girl between 5 and 17 years old with multiple sclerosis. The rearrangement uses TRBV4-3 and TRBJ2-3, with TRBD1 matching over 8 bases. The sequencing sample was made of blood. CDR3 bases: TGCGCCAGCAGCCAAAGCAGGGGGCGGGTGAGCACAGATACGCAGTATTTT. Translating it yields CASSQSRGRVSTDTQYF.